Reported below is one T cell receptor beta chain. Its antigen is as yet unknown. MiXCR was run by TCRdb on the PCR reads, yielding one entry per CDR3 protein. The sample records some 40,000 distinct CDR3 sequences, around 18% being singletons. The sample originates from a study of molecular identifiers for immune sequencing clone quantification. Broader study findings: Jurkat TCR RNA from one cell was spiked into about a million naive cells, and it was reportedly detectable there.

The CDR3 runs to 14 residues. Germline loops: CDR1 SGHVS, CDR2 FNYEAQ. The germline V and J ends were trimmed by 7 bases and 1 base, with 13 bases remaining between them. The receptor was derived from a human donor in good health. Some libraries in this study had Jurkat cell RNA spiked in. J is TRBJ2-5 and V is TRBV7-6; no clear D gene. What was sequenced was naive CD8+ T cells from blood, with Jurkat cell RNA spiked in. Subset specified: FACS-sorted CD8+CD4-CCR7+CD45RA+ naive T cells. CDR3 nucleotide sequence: TGTGCCAGCACCCCAGCAGGCATCCAAGAGACCCAGTACTTC. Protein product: CASTPAGIQETQYF.